The clone carrying this T cell receptor (beta chain) was seen repeatedly, ten times or more. This sample is drawn from a study of blood T cells in healthy people across ages. V lost 5 bases, J lost 5 bases, and 3 bases stayed unmatched. Germline values: CDR1 LGHNA, CDR2 YNFKEQ. The CDR3 has 13 residues. Through a sample-barcoded 5' primer and a J-beta primer mix, a second PCR was run for roughly 7 to 11 cycles. In TCRdb, the 5' RACE reads were re-called with MiXCR into one record per CDR3 protein. The table shows hundreds of thousands of distinct CDR3 sequences, with around a quarter occurring only once. These data also featured in a second study, about T cells of mothers and their children.

The J gene is TRBJ2-7, the V gene TRBV4-2; 10 nucleotides agree with TRBD1. The origin of this receptor is a boy between 5 and 17 years old in good health. The specimen was blood. The CDR3 DNA reads TGTGCCAGCAGCGACAGGGGGCGTAACGAGCAGTACTTC. It specifies CASSDRGRNEQYF.